This TCR beta chain was observed in a study of blood T cell repertoires in COVID-19. The protocol was immunoSEQ multiplex PCR, while the TCRdb copy is restricted to in-frame clones and leaves out a portion. This repertoire shows around 29,000 clones, 75% to 90% found once; its top ten account for 10%. CDR1 SGHNT and CDR2 YENEEA come from the germline V gene. The CDR3 length is 16 residues. J gave up 10 bases and V 3 bases, and 14 bases lay outside the gene matches. The chain links TRBV11-3 to TRBJ2-1, with TRBD1 matching over 8 bases. The receptor was isolated from a man between 60 and 70 years old with acute or convalescent COVID-19. The sequencing sample was made of peripheral blood. The CDR3 protein is CASSFGTGGGPKEQFF. In DNA, the CDR3 is TGTGCCAGCAGCTTTGGGACAGGTGGGGGGCCCAAGGAGCAGTTCTTC.